This is a list of T cell receptor beta chains from one sample in a study of blood T cell repertoires in COVID-19. Repertoires were generated with immunoSEQ multiplex PCR, while TCRdb's copy carries only in-frame clones and drops some. This sample has some 270,000 clones, with 70% to 90% found just once. Sequencing input: PBMCs or T cells enriched from blood (not recorded which). Receptors were obtained from a young woman who had recovered from COVID-19. Both conserved end residues are part of each CDR3. The D gene is left open where the match is weak. Some rows mark clone size as missing; the rest say once, few, many or name a class of expanded clone.

-	-	TRBJ1-2	TRBV2	CASRTYGATRYGYTF	TGTGCCAGCAGGACATATGGGGCAACCCGCTATGGCTACACCTTC
-	-	TRBJ2-5	TRBV25-1	CASSDVGTQYF	TGTGCCAGCAGTGATGTCGGGACCCAGTACTTC
-	-	TRBJ1-1	TRBV19	CASSFQAGTEAFF	TGTGCCAGTAGTTTTCAAGCAGGCACTGAAGCTTTCTTT
TRBD2	-	TRBJ2-5	TRBV6-5	CASSYPRGGSETQYF	TGTGCCAGCAGTTACCCCCGGGGGGGCTCAGAGACCCAGTACTTC
-	few	TRBJ2-1	TRBV9	CASSSPPEGQFF	TGTGCCAGCAGCTCTCCCCCTGAGGGGCAGTTCTTC
-	once	TRBJ1-5	TRBV6-2/TRBV6-3	CASSYSIEGGQPQHF	TGTGCCAGCAGTTACTCGATTGAAGGGGGTCAGCCCCAGCATTTT
-	-	TRBJ1-2	TRBV10-3	CAIRTGYGYTF	TGTGCCATCAGGACGGGTTATGGCTACACCTTC
TRBD1	-	TRBJ2-7	TRBV3-1/TRBV3-2	CASSQDPGTVHLLSYEQYF	TGTGCCAGCAGCCAAGATCCCGGGACAGTGCATCTTCTTTCCTACGAGCAGTACTTC
TRBD2	few	TRBJ2-1	TRBV19	CASNSPSGGNNEQFF	TGTGCCAGTAATTCACCTAGCGGGGGAAACAATGAGCAGTTCTTC
TRBD1	-	TRBJ1-1	TRBV5-1	CASSSGGAGTEAFF	TGCGCCAGCAGCTCAGGGGGCGCGGGCACTGAAGCTTTCTTT